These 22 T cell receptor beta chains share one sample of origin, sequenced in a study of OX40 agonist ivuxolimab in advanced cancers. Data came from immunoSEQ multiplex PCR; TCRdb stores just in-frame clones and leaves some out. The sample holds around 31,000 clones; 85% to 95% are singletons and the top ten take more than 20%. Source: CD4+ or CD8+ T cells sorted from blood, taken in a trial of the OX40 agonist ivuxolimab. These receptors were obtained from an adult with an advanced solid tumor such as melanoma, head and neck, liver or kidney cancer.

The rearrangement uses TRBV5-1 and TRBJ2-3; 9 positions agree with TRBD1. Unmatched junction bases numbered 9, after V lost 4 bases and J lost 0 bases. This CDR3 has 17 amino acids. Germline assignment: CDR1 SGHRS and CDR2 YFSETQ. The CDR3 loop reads CASSPGDRDVSTDTQYF. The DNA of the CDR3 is TGCGCCAGCAGCCCCGGGGACAGGGATGTGAGCACAGATACGCAGTATTTT.

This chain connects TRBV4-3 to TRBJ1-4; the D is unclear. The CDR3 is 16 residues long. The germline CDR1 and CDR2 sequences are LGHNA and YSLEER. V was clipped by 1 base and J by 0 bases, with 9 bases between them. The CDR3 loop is CASSQGEFPTNEKLFF. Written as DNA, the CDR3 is TGCGCCAGCAGCCAAGGTGAATTCCCAACTAATGAAAAACTGTTTTTT.

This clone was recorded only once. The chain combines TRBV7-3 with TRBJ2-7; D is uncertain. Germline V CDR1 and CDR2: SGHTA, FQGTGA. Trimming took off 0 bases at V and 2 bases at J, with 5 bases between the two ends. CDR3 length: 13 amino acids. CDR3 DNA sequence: TGTGCCAGCAGCTTAACCGCGACCTACGAGCAGTACTTC. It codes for CASSLTATYEQYF.

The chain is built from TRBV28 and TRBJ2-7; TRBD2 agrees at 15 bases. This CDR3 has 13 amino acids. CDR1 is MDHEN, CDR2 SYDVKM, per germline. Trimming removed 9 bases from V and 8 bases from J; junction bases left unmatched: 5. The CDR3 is CASGLAGGLKQYF. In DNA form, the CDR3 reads TGTGCCAGTGGACTAGCGGGAGGGTTAAAGCAGTACTTC.

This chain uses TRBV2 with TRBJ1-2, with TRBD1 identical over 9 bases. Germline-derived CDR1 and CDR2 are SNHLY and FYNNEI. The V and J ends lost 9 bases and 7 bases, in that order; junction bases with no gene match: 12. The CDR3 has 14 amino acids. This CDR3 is CAREGTGTLGGYTF. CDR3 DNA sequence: TGTGCCAGAGAGGGGACAGGGACGCTCGGTGGCTACACCTTC.

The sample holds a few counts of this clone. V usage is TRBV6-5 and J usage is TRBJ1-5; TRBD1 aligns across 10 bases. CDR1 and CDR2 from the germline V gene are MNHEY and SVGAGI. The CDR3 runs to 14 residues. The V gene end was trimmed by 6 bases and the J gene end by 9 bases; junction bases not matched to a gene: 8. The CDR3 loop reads CASSPGTGVGPQHF. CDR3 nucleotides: TGTGCCAGCAGCCCAGGGACAGGGGTGGGGCCCCAGCATTTT.

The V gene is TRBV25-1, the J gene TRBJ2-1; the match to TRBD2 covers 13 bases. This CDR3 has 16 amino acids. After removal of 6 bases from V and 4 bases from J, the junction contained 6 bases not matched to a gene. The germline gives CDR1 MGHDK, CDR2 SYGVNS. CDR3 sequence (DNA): TGTGCCAGCAGGACGGGACTAGCGGGGTCATACAATGAGCAGTTCTTC. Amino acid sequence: CASRTGLAGSYNEQFF.

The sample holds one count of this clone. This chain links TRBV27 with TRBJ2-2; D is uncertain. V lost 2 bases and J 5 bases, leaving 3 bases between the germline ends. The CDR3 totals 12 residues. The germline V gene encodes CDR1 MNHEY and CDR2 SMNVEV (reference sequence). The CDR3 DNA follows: TGTGCCAGCAGTTTAACAACCGGGGAGCTGTTTTTT. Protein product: CASSLTTGELFF.

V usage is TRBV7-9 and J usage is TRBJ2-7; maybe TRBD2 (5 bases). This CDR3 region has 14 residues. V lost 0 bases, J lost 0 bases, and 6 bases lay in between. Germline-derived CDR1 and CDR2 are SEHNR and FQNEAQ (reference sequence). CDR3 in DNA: TGTGCCAGCAGCTTAGCGGGAGTCTCCTACGAGCAGTACTTC. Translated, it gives CASSLAGVSYEQYF.

The CDR3 region is CASSGAAGELANYGYTF. The CDR3 DNA sequence: TGTGCCAGCAGCGGTGCGGCAGGGGAGTTAGCTAACTATGGCTACACCTTC. The chain recombines TRBV9 with TRBJ1-2, with D tentatively TRBD1 (6 bases). Germline V gives CDR1 SGDLS, CDR2 YYNGEE. The V end lost 3 bases, the J end lost 0 bases, and 18 bases lay between the germline ends. The CDR3 loop spans 17 amino acids. Combining the CDR3 with reference TRBV9 and TRBJ1-2 gives the whole variable domain DSGVTQTPKHLITATGQRVTLRCSPRSGDLSVYWYQQSLDQGLQFLIQYYNGEERAKGNILERFSAQQFPDLHSELNLSSLELGDSALYFCASSGAAGELANYGYTFGSGTRLTVV.

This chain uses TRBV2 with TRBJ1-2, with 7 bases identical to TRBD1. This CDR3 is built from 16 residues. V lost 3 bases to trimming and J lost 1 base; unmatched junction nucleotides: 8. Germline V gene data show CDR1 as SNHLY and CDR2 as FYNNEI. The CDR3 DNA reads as TGTGCCAGCAGTGACGGGGACAGCGCCTATAACTATGGCTACACCTTC. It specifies CASSDGDSAYNYGYTF.

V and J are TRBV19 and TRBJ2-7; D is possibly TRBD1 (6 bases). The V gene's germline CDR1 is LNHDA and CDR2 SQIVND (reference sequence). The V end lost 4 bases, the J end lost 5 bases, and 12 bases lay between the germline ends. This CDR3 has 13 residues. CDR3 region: CASSTGTIHEQYF. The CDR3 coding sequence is TGTGCCAGTAGTACTGGGACAATCCACGAGCAGTACTTC.

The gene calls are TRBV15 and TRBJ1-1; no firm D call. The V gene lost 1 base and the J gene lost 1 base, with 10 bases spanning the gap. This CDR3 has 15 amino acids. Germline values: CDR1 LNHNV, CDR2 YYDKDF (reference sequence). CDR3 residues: CATSRVKVSNTEAFF. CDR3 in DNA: TGTGCCACCAGCAGAGTAAAGGTGTCGAACACTGAAGCTTTCTTT. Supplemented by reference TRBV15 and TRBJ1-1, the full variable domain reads DAMVIQNPRYQVTQFGKPVTLSCSQTLNHNVMYWYQQKSSQAPKLLFHYYDKDFNNEADTPDNFQSRRPNTSFCFLDIRSPGLGDTAMYLCATSRVKVSNTEAFFGQGTRLTVV.

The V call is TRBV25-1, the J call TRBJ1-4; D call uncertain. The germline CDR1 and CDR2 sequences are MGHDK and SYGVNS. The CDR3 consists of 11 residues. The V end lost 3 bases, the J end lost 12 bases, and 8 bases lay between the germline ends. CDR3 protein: CASSDVGELFF. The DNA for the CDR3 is TGTGCCAGCAGTGATGTTGGAGAACTGTTTTTT.

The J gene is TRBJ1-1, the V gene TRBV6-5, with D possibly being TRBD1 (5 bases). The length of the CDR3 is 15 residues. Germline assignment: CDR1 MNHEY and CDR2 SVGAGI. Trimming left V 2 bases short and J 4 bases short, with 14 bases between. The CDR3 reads CASSYHQGGGTEAFF. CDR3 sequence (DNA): TGTGCCAGCAGTTACCATCAGGGTGGTGGCACTGAAGCTTTCTTT.

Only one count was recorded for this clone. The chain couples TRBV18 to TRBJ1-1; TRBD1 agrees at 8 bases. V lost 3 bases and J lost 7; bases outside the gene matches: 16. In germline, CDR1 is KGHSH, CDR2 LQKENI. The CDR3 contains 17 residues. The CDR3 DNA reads TGTGCCAGCTCACCCCCGGTCCCAGGGGGCGGTCTACATGAAGCTTTCTTT. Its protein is CASSPPVPGGGLHEAFF.

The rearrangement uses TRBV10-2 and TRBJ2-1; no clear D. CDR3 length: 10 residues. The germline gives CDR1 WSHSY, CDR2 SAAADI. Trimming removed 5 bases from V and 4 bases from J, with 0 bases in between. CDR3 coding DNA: TGCGCCAGCAGTTACAATGAGCAGTTCTTC. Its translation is CASSYNEQFF.

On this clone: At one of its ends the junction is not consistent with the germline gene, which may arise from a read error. In DNA, the CDR3 is TGTGCCAGCAGTTTAAGTCTTTTAGACAGGTCCTCCTCTAATTCACCCCTCCACTTT. It specifies CASSLSLLDRSSSNSPLHF. The V gene is TRBV27, the J gene TRBJ1-6; tentatively, D is TRBD1 (6 bases). CDR3 length: 19 residues. CDR1 and CDR2 (germline): MNHEY, SMNVEV (reference sequence).

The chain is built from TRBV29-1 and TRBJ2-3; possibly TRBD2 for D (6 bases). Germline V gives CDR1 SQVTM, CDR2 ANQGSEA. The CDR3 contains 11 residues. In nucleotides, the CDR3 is TGCACTTGGGAGGGCACAGATACGCAGTATTTT. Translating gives CTWEGTDTQYF.

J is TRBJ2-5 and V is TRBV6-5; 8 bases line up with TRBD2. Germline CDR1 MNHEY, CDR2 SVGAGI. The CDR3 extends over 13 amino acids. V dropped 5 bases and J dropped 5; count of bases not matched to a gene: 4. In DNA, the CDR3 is TGTGCCAGCAGTACGGGAGGGGTGGAGACCCAGTACTTC. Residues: CASSTGGVETQYF.

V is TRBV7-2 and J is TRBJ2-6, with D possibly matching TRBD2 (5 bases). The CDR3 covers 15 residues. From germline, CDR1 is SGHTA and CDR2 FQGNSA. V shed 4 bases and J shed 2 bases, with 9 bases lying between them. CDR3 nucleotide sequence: TGTGCCAGCAGCTATACGGGGACTGGGGCCAACGTCCTGACTTTC. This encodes CASSYTGTGANVLTF.

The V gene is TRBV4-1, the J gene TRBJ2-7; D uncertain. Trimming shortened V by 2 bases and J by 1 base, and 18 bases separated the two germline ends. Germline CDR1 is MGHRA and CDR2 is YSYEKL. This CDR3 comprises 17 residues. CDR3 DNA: TGCGCCAGCAGCCAACTTTATTTCCCGACGGCTTCCTACGAGCAGTACTTC. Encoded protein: CASSQLYFPTASYEQYF.